This T cell receptor beta chain was identified in a study of type 1 and type 2 diabetes patients. PCR was run on genomic DNA. A primer set of 30 forward and 13 reverse primers amplified the CDR3. TCRdb re-derived calls from the multiplex PCR reads in MiXCR, one entry per CDR3 protein. The repertoire holds about 290,000 distinct CDR3 sequences, with approximately 45% as singletons. As to this clonotype: The missing conserved phenylalanine or tryptophan at the end of this CDR3 makes a read error likely.

V was cut by 3 bases and J by 3 bases, with 13 bases left in between. The V gene's germline CDR1 is SGHTA and CDR2 FQGTGA. CDR3 size: 15 residues. Sequenced input: peripheral blood mononuclear cells (PBMCs). The chain links TRBV7-3 to TRBJ2-3, with D maybe TRBD2 (5 bases). The source of this sequence is a man younger than 30 with type 2 diabetes. Written as DNA, the CDR3 is TGTGCCAGCAGCTTTGCAATGGGGAGTACAGATACGCAGTATATT. Protein product: CASSFAMGSTDTQYI.